Listed below are T cell receptor beta chains from one sample, sequenced in a study of cytomegalovirus exposure and HLA in healthy donors. Generated by immunoSEQ multiplex PCR, the TCRdb table keeps only in-frame clones and is missing some. The sample lists 35,000 to 50,000 clones; 92% were seen once. The sample taken for sequencing was PBMCs. These receptors all come from a man younger than 30 in good health and CMV-seronegative. CDR3s include the opening cysteine and the closing phenylalanine or tryptophan. The order of the fields is J gene, clone size, V gene, D gene, CDR3 DNA, CDR3 protein. D genes are given only for firm matches. The size of a clone is reported for some rows only, either as once, few or many, or as a class for expanded clones.

>TRBJ1-6|-|TRBV2|TRBD1
TGTGCCAGCAGTGGTCCCACAGGGGCGGATTCACCCCTCCACTTT
CASSGPTGADSPLHF
>TRBJ2-1|-|TRBV4-1|TRBD2
TGCGCCAGCAGCCAAGCTAGCGGGGACTACAATGAGCAGTTCTTC
CASSQASGDYNEQFF
>TRBJ2-3|once|TRBV4-1|-
TGCGCCAGCAGCCAAACTAGCCAGGACCCCACAGATACGCAGTATTTT
CASSQTSQDPTDTQYF
>TRBJ2-7|-|TRBV10-3|-
TGTGCCATCCGAGGTGACGCCCGATCCGACGAGCAGTACTTC
CAIRGDARSDEQYF
>TRBJ2-1|-|TRBV7-9|TRBD2
TGTGCCAGCAGCTTGCCTAGCGGGTCCAGCTCCTACAATGAGCAGTTCTTC
CASSLPSGSSSYNEQFF
>TRBJ1-1|-|TRBV27|-
TGTGCCAGCAGTTTAGCCGGGGTTGCCACTGAAGCTTTCTTT
CASSLAGVATEAFF
>TRBJ2-1|-|TRBV10-3|TRBD2
TGTGCCATCAGTGGTTTAGCGGGAGCGAACAATGAGCAGTTCTTC
CAISGLAGANNEQFF
>TRBJ2-4|-|TRBV9|-
TGTGCCAGCAGCGTGAGGGAGGGGGAGAACATTCAGTACTTC
CASSVREGENIQYF
>TRBJ1-1|-|TRBV28|-
TGTGCCAGCAGTTCCACTCCCCTTCCCACTGAAGCTTTCTTT
CASSSTPLPTEAFF
>TRBJ2-4|few|TRBV6-5|-
TGTGCCAGCAGCCAGGCCGAAAACCAAAACATTCAGTACTTC
CASSQAENQNIQYF
>TRBJ2-7|-|TRBV5-1|-
TGCGCCAGCACCAATTGGCCCGGAGACCTCTACGAGCAGTACTTC
CASTNWPGDLYEQYF
>TRBJ1-4|-|TRBV7-2|-
TGTGCCAGCAGCTTAGGCCCCCAGGAAAAACTGTTTTTT
CASSLGPQEKLFF
>TRBJ1-2|-|TRBV2|-
TGTGCCAGCAGTGAAGCGCGGCAGAGCGGCTATGGCTACACCTTC
CASSEARQSGYGYTF
>TRBJ2-7|-|TRBV6-6|-
TGTGCCAGCAGTTACCGGGCCTACGAGCAGTACTTC
CASSYRAYEQYF
>TRBJ2-7|-|TRBV5-4|TRBD1
TGTGCCAGCAGCACCCTGGGACAGGGGTCCGCCTACGAGCAGTACTTC
CASSTLGQGSAYEQYF
>TRBJ2-5|once|TRBV7-9|TRBD1
TGTGCCAGCAGCTTAGTGCAGGGGGATACGGAGACCCAGTACTTC
CASSLVQGDTETQYF
>TRBJ2-7|-|TRBV28|TRBD2
TGTGCCAGCAGTGTGGGCGGGAGCCCCACCTACGAGCAGTACTTC
CASSVGGSPTYEQYF
>TRBJ2-1|-|TRBV11-3|TRBD1
TGTGCCAGCAGCTCCTCCCCAAGCGACAGGGGGTCCTACAATGAGCAGTTCTTC
CASSSSPSDRGSYNEQFF
>TRBJ1-1|-|TRBV19|TRBD1
TGTGCCAGTAGTATAAGGGTTTCGGGACAGGGGGAATGGAGCACTGAAGCTTTCTTT
CASSIRVSGQGEWSTEAFF
>TRBJ2-2|once|TRBV7-6|-
TGTGCCAGCAGCTACAGACCTGGGGGCAGGCAGAACACCGGGGAGCTGTTTTTT
CASSYRPGGRQNTGELFF
>TRBJ2-3|once|TRBV20-1|-
TGCAGTGCCCCTTTCCCAGATACGCAGTATTTT
CSAPFPDTQYF
>TRBJ1-4|-|TRBV5-1|TRBD1
TGCGCCAGCAGCCCCGGGACAGACGAAAAACTGTTTTTT
CASSPGTDEKLFF
>TRBJ1-1|-|TRBV4-3|-
TGCGCCAGCAGCCAAGATCGCGGCAGGGTGAACACTGAAGCTTTCTTT
CASSQDRGRVNTEAFF
>TRBJ1-4|-|TRBV7-9|TRBD1
TGTGCCAGCAGCTTAGTAGGGGGCGGTGAAAAACTGTTTTTT
CASSLVGGGEKLFF
>TRBJ2-5|-|TRBV25-1|-
TGTGCCAGCAGTGAAGAGGTGTGGGAGACCCAGTACTTC
CASSEEVWETQYF
>TRBJ1-3|once|TRBV9|-
TGTGCCAGCAGCGTAATTCCCAGAAACACCATATATTTT
CASSVIPRNTIYF
>TRBJ1-5|-|TRBV13|TRBD1
TGTGCCAGCAGCTGGGGGACAGAGAGCAATCAGCCCCAGCATTTT
CASSWGTESNQPQHF
>TRBJ2-1|-|TRBV28|-
TGTGCCAGCAGTTTAAGACAGCCCGCTTACAATGAGCAGTTCTTC
CASSLRQPAYNEQFF
>TRBJ1-1|-|TRBV28|-
TGTGCCAGCAGTTTATTTAGGACAGTTGACACTGAAGCTTTCTTT
CASSLFRTVDTEAFF
>TRBJ1-1|many|TRBV2|-
TGTGCCAGCGGAGTCCCAAGGAGGGGAGGGATGAACACTGAAGCTTTCTTT
CASGVPRRGGMNTEAFF
>TRBJ1-2|-|TRBV11-2|TRBD1
TGTGCCAGCAGGGGGACAGGCCCCTATGGCTACACCTTC
CASRGTGPYGYTF
>TRBJ1-2|-|TRBV9|-
TGTGCCAGCAGGGACAGTTCGGATGGCTACACCTTC
CASRDSSDGYTF
>TRBJ2-6|-|TRBV19|TRBD1
TGTGCCAGTAGGAGGGACAGGGATTTCAACGTCCTGACTTTC
CASRRDRDFNVLTF
>TRBJ2-2|-|TRBV28|-
TGTGCCAGTCAAGCTAGCGACAGGAACACCGGGGAGCTGTTTTTT
CASQASDRNTGELFF
>TRBJ2-6|-|TRBV5-6|TRBD2
TGTGCCAGCAGCTTGGCCAACGGGGGGGCCACTGGGGCCAACGTCCTGACTTTC
CASSLANGGATGANVLTF
>TRBJ2-1|-|TRBV9|TRBD2
TGTGCCAGCAGCGTATCACCTAGCGGGGTATACAATGAGCAGTTCTTC
CASSVSPSGVYNEQFF
>TRBJ1-1|few|TRBV5-1|-
TGCGCCAGCAGCTTGGGGATGGACAGAGAAGCTTTCTTT
CASSLGMDREAFF
>TRBJ1-4|-|TRBV11-2|TRBD1
TGTGCCAGCCAGGGGGCCGCTAATGAAAAACTGTTTTTT
CASQGAANEKLFF
>TRBJ1-2|-|TRBV6-5|TRBD1
TGTGCCAGCGTGCAGACAGGGGGCTATGGCTACACCTTC
CASVQTGGYGYTF
>TRBJ1-2|-|TRBV5-4|-
TGTGCCAGCAGCTATTACAGGGATCCCGGCTACACCTTC
CASSYYRDPGYTF
>TRBJ1-5|-|TRBV6-5|-
TGTGCCAGCAGCCAGAAACAGGGTACGGGTCAGCCCCAGCATTTT
CASSQKQGTGQPQHF
>TRBJ2-1|-|TRBV2|TRBD2
TGTGCCAGCCGCTATTTGGGACTAGACTCGAATGAGCAGTTCTTC
CASRYLGLDSNEQFF
>TRBJ2-3|-|TRBV7-2|TRBD1
TGTGCCAGCAGGACCGGGACAGGCACAGATACGCAGTATTTT
CASRTGTGTDTQYF
>TRBJ2-7|-|TRBV5-4|-
TGTGCCAGCAGCTCACGGGGAGGCAACGAGCAGTACTTC
CASSSRGGNEQYF
>TRBJ2-3|few|TRBV4-1|-
TGCGCCAGCAGCCAAGATGCAGGGTGGGTGGCAGATACGCAGTATTTT
CASSQDAGWVADTQYF